A single T cell receptor (beta chain) is shown here with its context. Its matching antigen is unknown. It was with 60 Vbeta and 13 Jbeta primers that the PCR ran. Generated by immunoSEQ multiplex PCR, the TCRdb table keeps only in-frame clones and is missing some. The repertoire holds around 130,000 clones, around four fifths seen once, with more than 0.9% in the top ten. The data derive from a study of cytomegalovirus exposure and HLA in healthy donors. General observations from the study: In a later analysis, compared with equally common non-associated chains, HLA-associated beta chains were more expanded.

This CDR3 region has 15 residues. V lost 6 bases, J lost 7 bases, and 6 bases stayed unmatched. Looked up from germline, CDR1 is SNHLY and CDR2 is FYNNEI. The receptor was isolated from a boy younger than 18 in good health and CMV-seronegative. Sequencing used PBMCs. The chain uses TRBV2 and TRBJ1-6, with 10 bases that match TRBD1. The chain's CDR3 is CASRLLGQGNSPLHF. Written as DNA, the CDR3 is TGTGCCAGCAGGTTGCTGGGACAGGGGAATTCACCCCTCCACTTT.